Described below is a single T cell receptor beta chain sequence and its context. Generated by immunoSEQ multiplex PCR, the TCRdb table keeps only in-frame clones and is missing some. This table holds some 200,000 clones, about 72% found once. This entry comes from a study of cytotoxic CD8 clonotypes in ibrutinib-treated CLL. The CDR3 extends over 15 amino acids. Germline V CDR1 and CDR2: SGHDN, FVKESK. Trimming pared 3 bases from V and 4 bases from J, leaving 14 bases between. Sequencing was performed on PBMCs, taken after 24 months of ibrutinib treatment. This sequence was found in a human donor with chronic lymphocytic leukemia. V and J are TRBV14 and TRBJ2-3; TRBD1 is a possible D gene (5 bases). In DNA form, the CDR3 reads TGTGCCAGCAGCCACCGACTCAGGGTCCCAGATACGCAGTATTTT. Its translation: CASSHRLRVPDTQYF.